The T cell receptor beta chain described here comes from a study of human T cells and chemical hapten exposure. Study information: Among samples, TCR yields varied mainly because of small differences in pooled library volume. Regarding the study as a whole: High-frequency TCRs, those above 1 in 1000, stayed the same after DPC sensitization.

In its sample, this clonotype was seen many times. No antigen is known for it. Germline CDR1 reads LGHNA; CDR2 reads YNFKEQ. The V and J ends lost 0 bases and 7 bases respectively, with 7 bases between them. This CDR3 is 13 amino acids long. Time point described: healthy volunteer bleed at 2 weeks. Researchers extracted total RNA from unfractionated whole blood. The library gave individual cDNA molecules unique molecular identifiers. Original processing notes: With a range of roughly 23,224 to 690,600, the median per sample was about 87,000 TCRs. MiXCR was run by TCRdb on the RACE reads, yielding one entry per CDR3 protein. The V and J calls come from TCRdb's annotation, not from the publication. The sample consists of tens of thousands of distinct CDR3 sequences, roughly 4.5% of them appearing once.

The source is a female donor in good health. Some clones in this sample may be carry-over from other donors' samples. The chain has TRBV4-2 and TRBJ1-5; D uncertain. Sequenced material: whole blood. DNA for the CDR3: TGTGCCAGCAGCCAAGATTACTTCCAGCCCCAGCATTTT. Protein: CASSQDYFQPQHF.